Listed below are T cell receptor beta chains from one sample, sequenced in a study of cytomegalovirus exposure and HLA in healthy donors. Profiling relied on immunoSEQ multiplex PCR, and the TCRdb table lists in-frame clones only, not all of them. The sample lists hundreds of thousands of clones, more than 75% occurring once. Sequenced material: PBMCs. The receptor set was obtained from a man between 35 and 55 years old in good health and CMV-seropositive. Each CDR3 is given with its conserved first and last residue. A D gene is named only where the DNA matches it firmly. Some rows mark clone size as missing; the rest say once, few, many or name a class of expanded clone.

TRBV7-3	TRBJ1-1	.	.	CASSYGRNTEAFF	TGTGCCAGCAGCTACGGTAGGAACACTGAAGCTTTCTTT
TRBV6-4	TRBJ1-5	TRBD1	.	CASSEQAGGQPQHF	TGTGCCAGCAGTGAACAGGCAGGGGGACAGCCCCAGCATTTT
TRBV27	TRBJ2-5	.	.	CASSQTLTRKQETQYF	TGTGCCAGCAGTCAAACACTGACTAGAAAACAAGAGACCCAGTACTTC
TRBV9	TRBJ2-6	.	.	CASSVGDITYSGANVLTF	TGTGCCAGCAGCGTGGGGGACATTACCTACTCTGGGGCCAACGTCCTGACTTTC
TRBV4-1	TRBJ2-3	.	.	CASSQDLAGQDTQYF	TGCGCCAGCAGCCAAGATTTGGCGGGGCAGGATACGCAGTATTTT
TRBV10-1	TRBJ2-1	TRBD2	.	CASSRGDLGGNEQFF	TGCGCCAGCTCCCGGGGGGACCTAGGTGGCAATGAGCAGTTCTTC
TRBV5-6	TRBJ2-7	TRBD2	.	CASSWTSGSTYEQYF	TGTGCCAGCAGCTGGACTAGCGGGAGCACCTACGAGCAGTACTTC
TRBV4-1	TRBJ2-4	TRBD2	few	CASGLAGDIQYF	TGCGCCTCGGGACTAGCGGGTGACATTCAGTACTTC
TRBV18	TRBJ2-1	.	.	CASSGRGRSDEQFF	TGTGCCAGCTCAGGCCGGGGTCGGTCCGATGAGCAGTTCTTC
TRBV5-1	TRBJ2-3	TRBD2	once	CASSYGLAGPPVDTQYF	TGCGCCAGCAGCTACGGACTAGCGGGCCCGCCGGTGGATACGCAGTATTTT
TRBV6-1	TRBJ1-1	.	.	CASSGIRDTRGTEAFF	TGTGCCAGCAGTGGGATCCGGGACACCAGAGGCACTGAAGCTTTCTTT
TRBV10-3	TRBJ2-3	.	.	CASSGSTDTQYF	TGTGCCTCAAGCGGGAGCACAGATACGCAGTATTTT
TRBV4-1	TRBJ2-1	TRBD1	.	CASSQPRDRVHEQFF	TGCGCCAGCAGCCAACCACGGGACAGGGTCCATGAGCAGTTCTTC
TRBV6-1	TRBJ2-3	TRBD2	.	CASSEARTGTSGDTDTQYF	TGTGCCAGCAGTGAAGCCCGTACCGGGACTAGCGGCGACACAGATACGCAGTATTTT
TRBV7-9	TRBJ1-1	.	.	CASSLWSGSLTEAFF	TGTGCCAGCAGCTTATGGTCGGGAAGTTTGACTGAAGCTTTCTTT
TRBV7-9	TRBJ1-4	TRBD1	.	CASSASNRGRNEKLFF	TGTGCCAGCAGCGCCTCTAACAGGGGCCGTAATGAAAAACTGTTTTTT
TRBV6-6	TRBJ2-1	.	.	CASSRDTTYNEQFF	TGTGCCAGCAGTCGGGACACCACATACAATGAGCAGTTCTTC